This TCR beta chain was captured by sequencing in a study of T-cell memory formation after mild COVID-19. On the study more broadly: Largely donor-specific sequence clusters came from a couple of donors. Study-wide points: Detection of some responders pre-infection suggested pre-existing cross-reactive memory T cells participated. Contracting clones localized mainly to CM and EM when CD4+ and mainly to EMRA when CD8+. Clones shrinking between day 15 and 85 showed a balanced CD4/CD8 split, and those that grew later tilted toward CD4+.

This clonotype was seen a handful of times. Its antigen is unidentified. TCRdb itself ran the 5' RACE reads through MiXCR, one entry per CDR3 protein. The sample holds roughly 240,000 distinct CDR3 sequences, less than 20% seen once. The J segment lost 4 bases and the V segment lost 1 base, leaving 5 bases of the junction unmatched. Germline V lookup: CDR1 SGHRS, CDR2 YFSETQ. The CDR3 extends over 16 amino acids. The TCR originated in an adult woman who had mild COVID-19 (a few samples of this study predate the infection). Cell type and time point are not known. Sequenced material: PBMCs or a T cell subset sorted from them (not recorded which). The V and J genes are TRBV5-1 and TRBJ2-1; 10 nucleotides line up with TRBD2. CDR3 region: CASSLKGLAVYNEQFF. Here the CDR3 DNA reads TGCGCCAGCAGCTTGAAAGGACTAGCGGTTTACAATGAGCAGTTCTTC.